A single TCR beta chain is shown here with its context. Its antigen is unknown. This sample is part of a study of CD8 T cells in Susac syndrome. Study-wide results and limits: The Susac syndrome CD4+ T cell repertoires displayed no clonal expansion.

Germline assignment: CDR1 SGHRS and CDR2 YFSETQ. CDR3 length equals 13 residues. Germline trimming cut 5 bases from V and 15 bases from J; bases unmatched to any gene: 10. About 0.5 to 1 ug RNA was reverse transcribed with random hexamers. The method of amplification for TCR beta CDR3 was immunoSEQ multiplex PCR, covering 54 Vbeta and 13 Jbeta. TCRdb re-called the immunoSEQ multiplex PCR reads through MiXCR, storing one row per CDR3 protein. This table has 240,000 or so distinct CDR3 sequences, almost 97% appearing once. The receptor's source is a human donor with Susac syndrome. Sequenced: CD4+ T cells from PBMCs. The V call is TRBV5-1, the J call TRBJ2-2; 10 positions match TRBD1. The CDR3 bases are TGCGCCAGCAGTCAAGACCGGGACAGGGGAATGTTTTTT. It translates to CASSQDRDRGMFF.